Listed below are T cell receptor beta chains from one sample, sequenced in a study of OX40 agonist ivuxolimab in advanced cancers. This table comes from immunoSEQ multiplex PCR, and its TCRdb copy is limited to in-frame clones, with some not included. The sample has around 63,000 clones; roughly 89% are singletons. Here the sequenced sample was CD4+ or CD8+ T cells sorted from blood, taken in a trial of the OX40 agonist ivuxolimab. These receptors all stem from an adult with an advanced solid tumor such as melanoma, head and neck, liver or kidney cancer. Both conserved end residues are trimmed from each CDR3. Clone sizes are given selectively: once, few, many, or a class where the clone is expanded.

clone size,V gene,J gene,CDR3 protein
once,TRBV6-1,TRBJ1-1,ASSRGSEAF
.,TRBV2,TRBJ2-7,ASSVIGMEY
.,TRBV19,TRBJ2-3,ASSWGLAGTDTQY
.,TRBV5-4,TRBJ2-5,ASSPPGPRRETQY
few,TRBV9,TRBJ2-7,ASSVGSQTHYEQY
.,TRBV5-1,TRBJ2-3,ASSLGTPHQDTQY
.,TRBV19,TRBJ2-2,ASSRQGETTGELF
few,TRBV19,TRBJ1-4,ASRRTGNEKLF
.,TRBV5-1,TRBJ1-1,ASSLVGRNSVLMNTEAF
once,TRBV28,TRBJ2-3,ASNRGHSDTQY
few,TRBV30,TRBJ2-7,ACGTAFNYEQY
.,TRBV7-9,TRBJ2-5,ASSRDGD
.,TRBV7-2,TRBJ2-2,ASSLQGRGTGELF
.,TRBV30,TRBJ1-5,AWSRGIDSGQPQH
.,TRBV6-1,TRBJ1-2,ASSPDSFNYGYT
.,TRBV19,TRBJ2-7,ASSNGQGQSSYEQY
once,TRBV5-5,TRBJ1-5,ASSLGQGRDQPQH
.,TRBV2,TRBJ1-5,ASTGQGDQPQH
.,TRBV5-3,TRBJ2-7,ARSLVASGTYEQY
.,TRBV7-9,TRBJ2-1,ASIVGQANEQF
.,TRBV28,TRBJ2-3,ASSMGGSGTDTQY
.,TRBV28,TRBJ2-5,ASSYPGTGVKETQY
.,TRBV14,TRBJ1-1,ASSQLFNRGRGTEAF
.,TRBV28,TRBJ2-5,ASSNPGAGELETQY
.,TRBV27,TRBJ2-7,ASSSPSLAAAIEGRQY
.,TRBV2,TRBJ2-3,ASSARLLTDTQY
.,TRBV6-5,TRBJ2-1,ASRYLGGSSYNEQF
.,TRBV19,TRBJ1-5,ASSIPFGQGEAQPQH
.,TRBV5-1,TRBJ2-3,ASSSATGGPSTDTQY
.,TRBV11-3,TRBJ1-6,ASSSTGTNSPLH
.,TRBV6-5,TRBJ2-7,ASSTDSYGIYEQY
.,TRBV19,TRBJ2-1,ASSIPRSSYNEQF
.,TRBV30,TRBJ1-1,AWSVTGGTTEAF
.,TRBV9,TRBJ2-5,ASTPGLAGEESQY
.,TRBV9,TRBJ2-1,ASSPTPSGNYNEQF
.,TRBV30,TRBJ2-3,AWSVRLSTDTQY
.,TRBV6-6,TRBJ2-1,ASRAILAGDNEQF
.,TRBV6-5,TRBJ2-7,ASRRTSGAYEQY
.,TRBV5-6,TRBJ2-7,ASSLRGSYEQY
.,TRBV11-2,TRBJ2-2,ASSFGSGGRAGELF
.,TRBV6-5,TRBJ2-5,ASSWGSRPQGTQY
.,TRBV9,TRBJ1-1,ASSAVSRDSGEAF
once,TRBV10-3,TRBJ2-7,AISGLAGGSYEQY
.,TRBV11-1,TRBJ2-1,ASSFSGTSVKNEQF
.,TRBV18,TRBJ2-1,ASSPGLHYNEQF
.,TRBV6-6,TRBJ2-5,ASSYRTSGIRETQY
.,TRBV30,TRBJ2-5,AWSVLQETQY
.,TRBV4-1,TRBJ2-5,ASSPSPPSVGGGETQY
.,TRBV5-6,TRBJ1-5,ASSLGNQPQH
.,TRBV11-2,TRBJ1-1,ASSLDRAAYTEAF
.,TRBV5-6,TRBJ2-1,ASSRLLTGTQYNEQF
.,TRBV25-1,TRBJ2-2,ASRCLAGGPNTGELF
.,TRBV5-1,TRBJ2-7,ASSSGDLAGAQEQY
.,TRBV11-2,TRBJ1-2,ASSAGQELGYT
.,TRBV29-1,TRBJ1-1,SVVPQVVSQTF
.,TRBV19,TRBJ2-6,ASQSRSGANVLT
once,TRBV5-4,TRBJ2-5,ASSLGSQGETQY
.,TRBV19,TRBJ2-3,ASSTIRGANADTQY